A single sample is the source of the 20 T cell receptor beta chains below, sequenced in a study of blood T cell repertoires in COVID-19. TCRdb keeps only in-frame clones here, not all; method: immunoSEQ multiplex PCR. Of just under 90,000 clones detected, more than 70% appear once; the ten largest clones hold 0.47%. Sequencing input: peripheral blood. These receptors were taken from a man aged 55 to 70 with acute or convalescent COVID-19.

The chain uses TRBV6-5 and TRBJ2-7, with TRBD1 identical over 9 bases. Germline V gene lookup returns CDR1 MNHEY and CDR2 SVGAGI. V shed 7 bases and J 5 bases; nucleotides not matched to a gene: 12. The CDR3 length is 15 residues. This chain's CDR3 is CASISGTGLTHEQYF. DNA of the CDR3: TGTGCCAGCATATCCGGGACAGGGCTAACTCACGAGCAGTACTTC.

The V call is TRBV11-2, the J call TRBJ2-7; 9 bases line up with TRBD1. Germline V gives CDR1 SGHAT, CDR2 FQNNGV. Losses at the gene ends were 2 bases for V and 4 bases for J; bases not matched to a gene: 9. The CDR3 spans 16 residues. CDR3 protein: CASSLRGQGTGYEQYF. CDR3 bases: TGTGCCAGCAGCTTACGGGGACAGGGAACAGGGTACGAGCAGTACTTC.

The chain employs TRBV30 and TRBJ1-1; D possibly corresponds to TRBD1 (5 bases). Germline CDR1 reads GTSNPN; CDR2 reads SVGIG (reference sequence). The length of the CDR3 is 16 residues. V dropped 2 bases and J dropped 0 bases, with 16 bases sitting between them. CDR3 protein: CAWSSGGVRMNTEAFF. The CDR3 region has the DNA TGTGCCTGGAGTTCCGGGGGGGTCCGCATGAACACTGAAGCTTTCTTT.

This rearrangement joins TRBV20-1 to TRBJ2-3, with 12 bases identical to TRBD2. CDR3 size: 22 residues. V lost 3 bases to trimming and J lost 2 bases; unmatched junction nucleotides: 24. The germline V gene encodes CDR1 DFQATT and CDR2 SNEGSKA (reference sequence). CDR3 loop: CSASGRGGIQLAGGLLTDTQYF. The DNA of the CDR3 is TGCAGTGCTAGTGGCAGGGGGGGAATCCAACTAGCGGGAGGATTACTCACAGATACGCAGTATTTT.

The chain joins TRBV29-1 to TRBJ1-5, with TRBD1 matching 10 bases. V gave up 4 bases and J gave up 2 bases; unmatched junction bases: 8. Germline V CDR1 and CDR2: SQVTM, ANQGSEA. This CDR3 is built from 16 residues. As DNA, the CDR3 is TGCAGCGTTGTGGGACAGGGGTCCATCGGCAATCAGCCCCAGCATTTT. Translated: CSVVGQGSIGNQPQHF.

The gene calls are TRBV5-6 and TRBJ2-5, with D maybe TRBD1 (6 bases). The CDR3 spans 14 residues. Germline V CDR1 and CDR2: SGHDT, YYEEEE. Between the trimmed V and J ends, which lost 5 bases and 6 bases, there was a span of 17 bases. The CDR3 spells CASSSTGFQKTQYF. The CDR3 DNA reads TGTGCCAGCAGTTCCACAGGGTTCCAGAAGACCCAGTACTTC.

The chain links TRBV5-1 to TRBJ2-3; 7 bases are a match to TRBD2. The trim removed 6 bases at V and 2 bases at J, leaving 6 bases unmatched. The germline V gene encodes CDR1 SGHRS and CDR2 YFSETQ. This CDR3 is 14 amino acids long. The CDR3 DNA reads TGCGCCAGCACTCCCGGGACTACCACAGATACGCAGTATTTT. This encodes CASTPGTTTDTQYF.

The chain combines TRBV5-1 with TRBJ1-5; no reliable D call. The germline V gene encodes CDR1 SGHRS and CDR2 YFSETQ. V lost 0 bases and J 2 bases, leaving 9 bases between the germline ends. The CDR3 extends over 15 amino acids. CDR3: CASSLVGDGNQPQHF. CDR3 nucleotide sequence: TGCGCCAGCAGCTTGGTCGGAGATGGCAATCAGCCCCAGCATTTT.

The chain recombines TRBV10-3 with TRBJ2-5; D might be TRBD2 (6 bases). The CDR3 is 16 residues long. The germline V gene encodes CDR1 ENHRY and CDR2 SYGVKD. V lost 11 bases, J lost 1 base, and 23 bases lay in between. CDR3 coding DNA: TGTGCCGCTAGCGAGAACCCAGTAAGCTTCCAAGAGACCCAGTACTTC. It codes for CAASENPVSFQETQYF.

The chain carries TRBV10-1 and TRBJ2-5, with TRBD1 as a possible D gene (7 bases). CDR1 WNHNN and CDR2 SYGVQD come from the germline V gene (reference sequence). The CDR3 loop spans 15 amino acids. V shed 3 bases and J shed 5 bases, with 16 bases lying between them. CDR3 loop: CASSERQGGRETQYF. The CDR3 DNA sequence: TGCGCCAGCAGTGAACGACAGGGTGGGAGGGAGACCCAGTACTTC.

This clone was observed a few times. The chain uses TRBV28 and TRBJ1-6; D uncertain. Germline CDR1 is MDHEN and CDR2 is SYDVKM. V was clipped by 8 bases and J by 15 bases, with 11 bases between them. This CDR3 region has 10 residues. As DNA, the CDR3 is TGTGCCAGCGGATCCCGGGTCCTCCACTTT. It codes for CASGSRVLHF.

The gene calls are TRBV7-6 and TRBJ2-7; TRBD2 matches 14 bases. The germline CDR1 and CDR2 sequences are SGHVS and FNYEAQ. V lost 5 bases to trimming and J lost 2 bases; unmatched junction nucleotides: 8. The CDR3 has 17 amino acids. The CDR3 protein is CASSLGLAGEQTYEQYF. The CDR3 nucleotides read TGTGCCAGCAGCCTGGGACTAGCGGGGGAGCAAACCTACGAGCAGTACTTC.

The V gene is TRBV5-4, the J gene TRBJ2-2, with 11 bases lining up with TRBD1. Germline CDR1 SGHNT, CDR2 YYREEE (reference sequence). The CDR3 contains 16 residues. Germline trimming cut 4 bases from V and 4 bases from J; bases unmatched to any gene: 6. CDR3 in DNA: TGTGCCAGCAGCGGCCCGGGACAGGGGGGCACCGGGGAGCTGTTTTTT. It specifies CASSGPGQGGTGELFF.

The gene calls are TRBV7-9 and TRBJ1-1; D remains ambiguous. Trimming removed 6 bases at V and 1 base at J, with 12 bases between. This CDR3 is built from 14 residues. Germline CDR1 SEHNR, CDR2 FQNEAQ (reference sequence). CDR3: CASRQARSNTEAFF. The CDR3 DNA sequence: TGTGCCAGCAGGCAGGCACGCTCGAACACTGAAGCTTTCTTT.

The CDR3, as DNA: TGTGCCAGTAGGAGGACGGGAGGGCCTGGCGGGGAGCTGTTTTTT. Protein sequence: CASRRTGGPGGELFF. The V call is TRBV7-2, the J call TRBJ2-2; 8 nucleotides match TRBD2. Germline values: CDR1 SGHTA, CDR2 FQGNSA. This CDR3 has 15 amino acids. V lost 9 bases to trimming and J lost 7 bases; unmatched junction nucleotides: 13. Full variable domain (rest looked up from reference TRBV7-2 and TRBJ2-2): GAGVSQSPSNKVTEKGKDVELRCDPISGHTALYWYRQSLGQGLEFLIYFQGNSAPDKSGLPSDRFSAERTGGSVSTLTIQRTQQEDSAVYLCASRRTGGPGGELFFGEGSRLTVL.

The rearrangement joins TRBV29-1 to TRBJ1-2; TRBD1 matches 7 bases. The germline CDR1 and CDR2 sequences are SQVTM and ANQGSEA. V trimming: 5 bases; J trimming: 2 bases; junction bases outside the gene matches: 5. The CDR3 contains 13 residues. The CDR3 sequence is CSVWKGGNYGYTF. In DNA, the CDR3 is TGCAGCGTTTGGAAAGGGGGCAACTATGGCTACACCTTC. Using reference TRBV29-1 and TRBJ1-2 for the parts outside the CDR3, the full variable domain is SAVISQKPSRDICQRGTSLTIQCQVDSQVTMMFWYRQQPGQSLTLIATANQGSEATYESGFVIDKFPISRPNLTFSTLTVSNMSPEDSSIYLCSVWKGGNYGYTFGSGTRLTVV.

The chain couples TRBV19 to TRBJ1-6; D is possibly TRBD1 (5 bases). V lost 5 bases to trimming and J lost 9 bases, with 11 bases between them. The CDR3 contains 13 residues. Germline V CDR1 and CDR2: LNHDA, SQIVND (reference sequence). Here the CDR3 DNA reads TGTGCCAGTAGTGGACAAACTGCTTCACCCCTCCACTTT. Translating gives CASSGQTASPLHF.

The CDR3 loop reads CASSVTGDHEQYF. CDR3 DNA: TGTGCCAGCAGCGTGACAGGGGACCACGAGCAGTACTTC. The rearrangement uses TRBV7-9 and TRBJ2-7, with TRBD1 identical over 8 bases. Germline CDR1 is SEHNR and CDR2 is FQNEAQ (reference sequence). There are 13 residues in the CDR3. V dropped 5 bases and J dropped 5; count of bases not matched to a gene: 5.

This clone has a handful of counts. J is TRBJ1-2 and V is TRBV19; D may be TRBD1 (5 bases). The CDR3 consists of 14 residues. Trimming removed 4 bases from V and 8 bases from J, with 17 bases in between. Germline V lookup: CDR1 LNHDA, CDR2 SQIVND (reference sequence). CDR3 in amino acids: CASSSSGGYEGYTF. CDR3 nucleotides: TGTGCCAGTAGTAGTTCCGGGGGATATGAAGGCTACACCTTC.

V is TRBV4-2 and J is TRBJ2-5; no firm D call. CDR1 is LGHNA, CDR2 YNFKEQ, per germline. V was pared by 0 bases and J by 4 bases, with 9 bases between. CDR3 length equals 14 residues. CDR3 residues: CASSQDPRVETQYF. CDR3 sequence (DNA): TGTGCCAGCAGCCAAGATCCCCGGGTAGAGACCCAGTACTTC.